The rows below give T cell receptor beta chains drawn from one sample of a study of T cell repertoires in cytomegalovirus infection. No antigen has been assigned to these receptors. TCRdb itself ran the reads through MiXCR, one entry per CDR3 protein. The table includes 450,000 to 650,000 distinct CDR3 sequences, 40% detected once. The sample was cultured PBMCs, taken from culture after CMV antigen stimulation. Receptors were obtained from a human donor in good health (CMV status not recorded). Some clones in this sample may be carry-over from other donors' samples. CDR3s include the opening cysteine and the closing phenylalanine or tryptophan. A D gene is named only where the DNA matches it firmly. Expanded clones are given a class, and other clones once, few, many or no size at all.

CDR3 length: 13
D gene: NA
V gene: TRBV5-6
J gene: TRBJ1-1
clone size: NA
CDR3 DNA: TGTGCCAGCAGCCGAGGGATTCTCACTGAAGCTTTCTTT
CDR3 protein: CASSRGILTEAFF

CDR3 length: 11
D gene: NA
V gene: TRBV20-1
J gene: TRBJ2-7
clone size: NA
CDR3 DNA: TGCAGTGCCCAGACAGCCTACGAGCAGTACTTC
CDR3 protein: CSAQTAYEQYF

CDR3 length: 15
D gene: TRBD1
V gene: TRBV27
J gene: TRBJ2-1
clone size: NA
CDR3 DNA: TGTGCCAGCAGCTCCCCCGGACAGGAGATCAATGAGCAGTTCTTC
CDR3 protein: CASSSPGQEINEQFF

CDR3 length: 15
D gene: NA
V gene: TRBV7-9
J gene: TRBJ1-1
clone size: NA
CDR3 DNA: TGTGCCAGCAGCTTATTAGGAGGCCCGAACACTGAAGCTTTCTTT
CDR3 protein: CASSLLGGPNTEAFF

CDR3 length: 12
D gene: NA
V gene: TRBV11-2
J gene: TRBJ2-3
clone size: NA
CDR3 DNA: TGTGCCAGCAGCCGAGCTAAGGATACGCAGTATTTT
CDR3 protein: CASSRAKDTQYF

CDR3 length: 11
D gene: NA
V gene: TRBV7-2
J gene: TRBJ1-1
clone size: NA
CDR3 DNA: TGTGCCAGCAGCTTCGGATATGAAGCTTTCTTT
CDR3 protein: CASSFGYEAFF

CDR3 length: 15
D gene: NA
V gene: TRBV7-2
J gene: TRBJ1-2
clone size: NA
CDR3 DNA: TGTGCCAGCACCATGGCTGGACACATAAACTATGGCTACACCTTC
CDR3 protein: CASTMAGHINYGYTF

CDR3 length: 15
D gene: NA
V gene: TRBV6-5
J gene: TRBJ2-5
clone size: NA
CDR3 DNA: TGTGCCAGCAGTGTCGGAAGGGGCCGGGTAGAGACCCAGTACTTC
CDR3 protein: CASSVGRGRVETQYF

CDR3 length: 20
D gene: TRBD2
V gene: TRBV19
J gene: TRBJ2-6
clone size: few
CDR3 DNA: TGTGCCAGTAGTCCGACGATGGGACTAGCGGAAAGCTCTGGGGCCAACGTCCTGACTTTC
CDR3 protein: CASSPTMGLAESSGANVLTF

CDR3 length: 15
D gene: NA
V gene: TRBV6-1
J gene: TRBJ1-2
clone size: NA
CDR3 DNA: TGTGCCAGCAGTCGATCCACCAGGGGCAACTATGGCTACACCTTC
CDR3 protein: CASSRSTRGNYGYTF

CDR3 length: 13
D gene: NA
V gene: TRBV20-1
J gene: TRBJ2-5
clone size: NA
CDR3 DNA: TGCAGTGCTGCAGGGGACATAGGGGCGACCCAGTACTTC
CDR3 protein: CSAAGDIGATQYF

CDR3 length: 12
D gene: NA
V gene: TRBV7-9
J gene: TRBJ2-1
clone size: NA
CDR3 DNA: TGTGCCAGCAGCTGGATCCGGGGTGAGCAGTTCTTC
CDR3 protein: CASSWIRGEQFF

CDR3 length: 13
D gene: NA
V gene: TRBV12-3/TRBV12-4
J gene: TRBJ2-3
clone size: NA
CDR3 DNA: TGTGCCAGCAGTTTTCTAGATTTAGATACGCAGTATTTT
CDR3 protein: CASSFLDLDTQYF

CDR3 length: 15
D gene: NA
V gene: TRBV7-2
J gene: TRBJ1-3
clone size: NA
CDR3 DNA: TGTGCCAGCAGCCCGGACAGAGACTCTGGAAACACCATATATTTT
CDR3 protein: CASSPDRDSGNTIYF

CDR3 length: 15
D gene: TRBD1
V gene: TRBV12-3/TRBV12-4
J gene: TRBJ1-5
clone size: NA
CDR3 DNA: TGTGCCAGCAGTCGGGACAGGGGGCATGGGCAGCCCCAGCATTTT
CDR3 protein: CASSRDRGHGQPQHF

CDR3 length: 13
D gene: NA
V gene: TRBV7-4
J gene: TRBJ1-1
clone size: NA
CDR3 DNA: TGTGCCAGCAGCTTTAGGGGGACCACTGAAGCTTTCTTT
CDR3 protein: CASSFRGTTEAFF

CDR3 length: 13
D gene: TRBD1
V gene: TRBV10-3
J gene: TRBJ2-1
clone size: NA
CDR3 DNA: TGTGCCATCAAGCAGGGGGTCTACAATGAGCAGTTCTTC
CDR3 protein: CAIKQGVYNEQFF

CDR3 length: 13
D gene: NA
V gene: TRBV15
J gene: TRBJ2-3
clone size: NA
CDR3 DNA: TGTGCCACCAGTCGGGCCGACACAGATACGCAGTATTTT
CDR3 protein: CATSRADTDTQYF

CDR3 length: 13
D gene: NA
V gene: TRBV7-2
J gene: TRBJ1-2
clone size: NA
CDR3 DNA: TGTGCCAGCAGCCAACAACAAGGCGATGGCTACACCTTC
CDR3 protein: CASSQQQGDGYTF

CDR3 length: 17
D gene: NA
V gene: TRBV20-1
J gene: TRBJ1-5
clone size: many
CDR3 DNA: TGCAGTGCTAGTCCTGGTAGTCTGGGCCAGGGCAATCAGCCCCAGCATTTT
CDR3 protein: CSASPGSLGQGNQPQHF